This T cell receptor (beta chain) was retrieved from a study of blood T cell repertoires in COVID-19 (dated by TCRdb to 2018 to 2020). About the full investigation: The collaborator samples originated in the United States, Italy and Spain and spanned the acute and convalescent phases of COVID-19. The prospective study material was composed of cDNA or gDNA derived from T cells, B-cell-depleted T cells, or PBMCs. The dataset comprised deeply sampled blood TCRbeta repertoires from subjects exposed to, actively infected with, or recovered from COVID-19. The repertoires were released in a freely available public database intended as a resource for research on the immune response to SARS-CoV-2. Samples came from the ongoing ImmuneRACE study (first 160 participants) plus 1,254 subjects from 6 global collaborators. Sample metadata almost always included a de-identified subject ID, COVID-19 status, age in years and sex. Where available, HLA class I and class II types were obtained from metadata supplied by the sample provider rather than from assay-based typing.

As concerns this clone: No cognate antigen has been identified for it. No base-level quality is on record; no much larger clone is a single base apart.

Each collaborating institution followed its own protocols to collect whole blood in K2EDTA tubes. For TCRbeta analysis, collaborator samples were shipped as frozen whole blood, as isolated PBMCs, or as DNA extracted from either sample type. TCRbeta CDR3 regions were amplified from genomic DNA using the immunoSEQ Assay, a bias-controlled multiplex PCR. The published analysis was carried out like this. Nucleated cell counts per sample were estimated from amplification of reference gene primers within the assay. Sequence reads were collapsed and filtered to measure the absolute abundance of every unique TCRbeta CDR3 rearrangement. For each sample, productive Simpson clonality was calculated as the square root of Simpson's diversity index over productive rearrangements. Not all clones reach the TCRdb copy of this immuneACCESS table, which keeps in-frame sequences only. Checked studies attribute under half of the gap to unresolved V genes and leave the rest unexplained. For V, J and clone size, that table is used; D and trimming come from the DNA. The sample profile shows fewer than 200,000 clones; 60% to 80% of them were found once. Clones ranked in the top ten supply around 24% of the sample.

Overall study results and their limits: The amount of clinical and demographic metadata varied by source and participant and was provided uncurated.

After removal of 2 bases from V and 4 bases from J, the junction retains 7 bases not matched to a gene. From the cysteine up to the phenylalanine, the CDR3 has a length of 17 residues. CDR3 DNA only is kept here, 51 bases in frame from base 1. The germline V gene provides CDR1 MNHNS and CDR2 SASEGT. Sequencing was done on a sample of peripheral blood. The sequence came from a woman between 70 and 85 years old with acute or convalescent COVID-19. The rearrangement joined TRBV6-1 to TRBJ2-2; TRBD1 agrees with 10 junctional bases. The DNA reads as follows: TGTGCCAGCAGTGAAATCCGGACAGGGGGGAGCACCGGGGAGCTGTTTTTT. This encodes CASSEIRTGGSTGELFF.